This T cell receptor beta chain was captured by sequencing in a study of blood T cell repertoires in COVID-19. Study-wide context: Both acute and convalescent COVID-19 samples were obtained from the United States, Italy and Spain. PBMCs, B-cell-depleted T cells, or T cells provided the cDNA or gDNA that made up the material.

The germline V gene has CDR1 SNHLY and CDR2 FYNNEI. Trimming pared 5 bases from V and 2 bases from J, leaving 10 bases between. The CDR3 covers 14 residues. Authors' processing steps: By means of reference gene primer amplification, nucleated cell counts were estimated. TCRdb's copy holds only in-frame clones and misses some; the assay was immunoSEQ multiplex PCR. V, J and clone size are taken as reported in that table, and D and trimming were inferred from the DNA itself. The sample comprises a few hundred thousand clones, roughly 88% of which are singletons, and 1.5% to 2% rests with the top ten. The chain has TRBV2 and TRBJ1-5; a possible D gene is TRBD1 (6 bases). The clonotype comes from a woman aged 45-65 years with acute or convalescent COVID-19. Sequenced input: peripheral blood. The CDR3, as DNA: TGTGCCAGCAGTCAACAGGGACGCAATCAGCCCCAGCATTTT. Translated: CASSQQGRNQPQHF.